The rows below give T cell receptor beta chains drawn from one sample of a study of blood T cell repertoires in COVID-19. This table comes from immunoSEQ multiplex PCR, and its TCRdb copy is limited to in-frame clones, with some not included. The sample contains 200,000 to 300,000 clones, about 93% of which appear only once. What was sequenced was peripheral blood. Receptor source: a man aged 25 to 40 with COVID-19, enrolled during active disease. The conserved cysteine and the conserved F or W are not part of the CDR3 here.

j_call	v_call	cdr3_aa
TRBJ1-5	TRBV6-2/TRBV6-3	ASSTPQGGQPQH
TRBJ1-2	TRBV5-5	ASSQEGTAYGYT
TRBJ2-7	TRBV7-2	ASSGDRLNSYEQY
TRBJ2-7	TRBV9	ASSPGDSSPYEQY
TRBJ1-5	TRBV19	ASSTRQLNQPQH
TRBJ2-3	TRBV5-1	ASSTTGWSDTQY
TRBJ1-6	TRBV4-1	ASSQSTGPGDSPLH
TRBJ2-1	TRBV3-1/TRBV3-2	ASSQRTSGVTYNEQF
TRBJ1-1	TRBV9	ASSPRQERNTEAF
TRBJ2-7	TRBV4-1	ASSQGLRGGKYEQY
TRBJ2-2	TRBV23-1	ASTQGRRILNTGELF
TRBJ2-7	TRBV9	ASSVEASGGSRAEQY
TRBJ1-5	TRBV4-1	ASSQTGTGGQPQH
TRBJ1-2	TRBV6-5	ASSRGQASGDGYT
TRBJ2-5	TRBV7-7	ASSFRGETQY
TRBJ1-4	TRBV19	ASSGQGSEKLF
TRBJ1-1	TRBV2	ASSETFRGLGAF
TRBJ1-1	TRBV3-1/TRBV3-2	ASSHRGQVGEAF
TRBJ1-2	TRBV7-2	ASSSYRQSVGYT
TRBJ2-2	TRBV4-1	ASSQEASGGARDTGELF
TRBJ1-6	TRBV18	ASSLGQGSPLH
TRBJ1-3	TRBV3-1/TRBV3-2	ASSQGVPGSGNTIY